This T cell receptor beta chain was obtained from a study of T cell repertoires in cytomegalovirus infection. Study details: Carrying CMV and the relevant HLA type showed in public TCR beta signatures.

There are a few counts of this clonotype. Its antigen remains unknown. Using its own MiXCR run on the reads, TCRdb lists one record per CDR3 protein. Of 75,000 to 100,000 distinct CDR3 sequences listed, about half were seen once; the top ten hold approximately 93%. The CDR3 consists of 15 residues. Germline V gene data show CDR1 as LNHDA and CDR2 as SQIVND (reference sequence). Between the trimmed V and J ends, which lost 3 bases and 0 bases, there was a span of 9 bases. The V gene is TRBV19, the J gene TRBJ2-1, with D possibly matching TRBD2 (5 bases). This TCR was recovered from a human donor in good health (CMV status not recorded). Some clones in this sample may be carry-over from other donors' samples. Sequenced here: CD8+ T cells from cultured PBMCs, sampled from culture after CMV antigen stimulation. The CDR3 DNA sequence: TGTGCCAGTAGTATTAGGGAGAGCTCCTACAATGAGCAGTTCTTC. Its protein is CASSIRESSYNEQFF. Supplemented by reference TRBV19 and TRBJ2-1, the full variable domain reads DGGITQSPKYLFRKEGQNVTLSCEQNLNHDAMYWYRQDPGQGLRLIYYSQIVNDFQKGDIAEGYSVSREKKESFPLTVTSAQKNPTAFYLCASSIRESSYNEQFFGPGTRLTVL.